The rows below give T cell receptor beta chains drawn from one sample of a study of blood T cell repertoires in COVID-19. Some clones are missing from TCRdb's copy, which holds only in-frame ones; the method was immunoSEQ multiplex PCR. This table holds over 400,000 clones, roughly 90% found once. The specimen was peripheral blood. The receptors come from a woman aged 30 to 39 with active or convalescent COVID-19. CDR3s leave out the opening cysteine and the closing phenylalanine or tryptophan. Each record gives: D gene, V gene, J gene, CDR3 protein. D genes are given only for firm matches.

.	TRBV5-8	TRBJ1-1	ASRSTPNTEAF
.	TRBV15	TRBJ2-5	ATSTYSGQETQY
.	TRBV2	TRBJ1-4	ASSDGRLANEKLF
TRBD1	TRBV20-1	TRBJ1-5	SASKVWDRGNQPQH
.	TRBV11-2	TRBJ1-2	ASSFGGEDYGYT
.	TRBV3-1/TRBV3-2	TRBJ2-1	ASSQGYQGTAEQF
TRBD1	TRBV9	TRBJ1-1	ASTQTGANTEAF
.	TRBV10-3	TRBJ1-2	AISEVTGGLGYT
.	TRBV6-1	TRBJ1-6	ASSEVGVPSSPLH
TRBD1	TRBV10-2	TRBJ1-5	ASSEDREVIQPQH
.	TRBV2	TRBJ2-7	ASSEYGGHVSSYEQY
TRBD2	TRBV2	TRBJ2-3	ASSETSGGPY
.	TRBV19	TRBJ1-3	ASSIDSYTIY
.	TRBV5-1	TRBJ2-7	ASSLAEQGEIIHEQY
.	TRBV6-6	TRBJ1-1	ASRDLLWEAF
TRBD1	TRBV13	TRBJ1-5	ASSSGQGRQPQH
.	TRBV7-8	TRBJ2-3	ASRVGASTDTQY
TRBD1	TRBV13	TRBJ2-1	ASSFRQGSEQF
.	TRBV5-1	TRBJ2-2	ASSLSGQNTGELF
TRBD2	TRBV6-1	TRBJ2-7	ASSEGVASGRADEQY
TRBD2	TRBV3-1/TRBV3-2	TRBJ2-3	ASSRTSGGGLTQY
TRBD1	TRBV24-1	TRBJ1-1	ATRQGSNTEAF
TRBD2	TRBV11-3	TRBJ2-3	ASSLSLLAGDTDTQY
TRBD1	TRBV5-6	TRBJ2-1	ASSLGQGALVNEQF
TRBD1	TRBV29-1	TRBJ1-1	SAMRGQAFSSTEAF
TRBD2	TRBV27	TRBJ2-1	ASSGGTSGSNEQF
.	TRBV4-1	TRBJ1-2	ASSHGTYRDGYT
.	TRBV27	TRBJ1-2	ASKGENYGYT
.	TRBV24-1	TRBJ1-2	ATSDLHRGQGLNYGYT
.	TRBV13	TRBJ1-1	ASSLEGGSNTEAF
TRBD1	TRBV29-1	TRBJ1-3	SVVWDRSSGNTIY
.	TRBV27	TRBJ1-1	ASSLTLEMNTEAF
.	TRBV6-4	TRBJ2-3	ASSDLGAGTDTQY
.	TRBV7-6	TRBJ2-7	ASSLALAGYEQY
.	TRBV7-2	TRBJ2-5	ASSVGVQETQY
.	TRBV27	TRBJ1-6	ASSLQNNSPLH
TRBD1	TRBV7-9	TRBJ1-3	ASSLGQGDFSGNTIY
.	TRBV6-5	TRBJ1-2	ASRDLTTGSYGYT
TRBD1	TRBV7-2	TRBJ1-6	ASSLVRTGPNSPLH
.	TRBV14	TRBJ2-2	ASSHAREPGELF
.	TRBV5-8	TRBJ1-1	ASTSPGGAYNTEAF
.	TRBV4-1	TRBJ2-1	ASSQRELNEQF
TRBD2	TRBV19	TRBJ2-7	ASSPWGGVAEQY
.	TRBV10-3	TRBJ1-5	AISENRDGQPQH
.	TRBV3-1/TRBV3-2	TRBJ2-1	ASSLEGSPYNEQF
.	TRBV28	TRBJ1-5	ASSTGGILGDQPQH
TRBD1	TRBV5-1	TRBJ2-2	ASSAGQGLNTGELF
.	TRBV6-2/TRBV6-3	TRBJ1-6	ASSSPHRVDSPLH
.	TRBV6-2/TRBV6-3	TRBJ2-6	ASSGQRSGANVLT
TRBD1	TRBV6-6	TRBJ1-2	ASRLYRGGYGYT
TRBD1	TRBV19	TRBJ1-5	ASSMRGQPSNQPQH
.	TRBV6-6	TRBJ1-1	ASSRGSEAF
.	TRBV10-2	TRBJ1-5	ASSEQGNQPQH
TRBD1	TRBV29-1	TRBJ1-5	SVEPQGGWGNQPQH
.	TRBV27	TRBJ1-2	ARAGYT
TRBD2	TRBV3-1/TRBV3-2	TRBJ2-5	ASSHSERGSWETQY